Below, one T cell receptor beta chain is given with its context. How the authors handled the data: From reference gene primer amplification, estimates of nucleated cell counts were derived. The assay was immunoSEQ multiplex PCR, and TCRdb's table has in-frame clones only and misses some. The V and J calls and clone size were taken over from that table, and D and trimming were inferred from the DNA. The sample lists roughly 300,000 clones, 87% occurring once. These data belong to a study of blood T cell repertoires in COVID-19. On the study more broadly: The study drew acute and convalescent COVID-19 samples from the United States, Italy and Spain. T cells, B-cell-depleted T cells, or PBMCs supplied cDNA or gDNA.

The trim removed 2 bases at V and 1 base at J, leaving 1 base unmatched. CDR3 length: 14 residues. From germline, CDR1 is SGHNT and CDR2 YYREEE (reference sequence). The source of this sequence is a woman aged 50 to 60 who had recovered from COVID-19. The chain links TRBV5-4 to TRBJ1-1, with 8 bases identical to TRBD1. Specimen: peripheral blood. CDR3 amino acids: CASSFGQGNTEAFF. The CDR3 DNA sequence: TGTGCCAGCAGCTTTGGACAGGGGAACACTGAAGCTTTCTTT.